This T cell receptor beta chain was obtained from a study of vaccination effects on CD4 cells after COVID-19. In the ViraFEST assay, antigen-specific CD4+ clonotypes were identified by expansion after peptide-pool stimulation. Culturing for 10 days preceded CD4+ T cell isolation. Absence of prior SARS-CoV-2 infection characterized the vaccine recipients, who showed negative nucleocapsid antibodies. As regards this clone: Its matching antigen is unknown.

Losses at the gene ends were 7 bases for V and 8 bases for J; bases not matched to a gene: 17. The germline V gene has CDR1 MNHEY and CDR2 SMNVEV (reference sequence). The CDR3 loop spans 16 amino acids. The repertoire was sequenced with immunoSEQ multiplex PCR; TCRdb's copy has only in-frame clones and lacks some. The sample includes tens of thousands of clones, about 65% of them seen just once. The specimen comprised CD4+ T cells from PBMCs cultured with HCoV-OC43 spike peptides, sampled before COVID-19 vaccination. Stated subset: HCoV-OC43 spike overlapping peptide pool stimulation. This TCR came from a human donor who received a COVID-19 vaccine. The chain joins TRBV27 to TRBJ1-2; 9 bases are a match to TRBD1. The CDR3 here is CASTPGGQGRLRGYTF. The CDR3 coding sequence is TGTGCCAGCACCCCCGGGGGACAGGGTCGATTGCGGGGCTACACCTTC.